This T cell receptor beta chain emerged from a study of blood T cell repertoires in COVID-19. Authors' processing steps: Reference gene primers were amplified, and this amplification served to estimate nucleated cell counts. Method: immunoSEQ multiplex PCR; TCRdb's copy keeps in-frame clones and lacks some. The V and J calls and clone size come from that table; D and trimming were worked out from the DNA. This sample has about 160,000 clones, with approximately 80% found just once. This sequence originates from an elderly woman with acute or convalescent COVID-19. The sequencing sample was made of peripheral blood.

CDR3 DNA sequence: TGTGCCAGCAGTTCGACAGGGCGGAGTCAGCCCCAGCATTTT. Its protein product is CASSSTGRSQPQHF. The gene calls are TRBV6-2 or TRBV6-3 and TRBJ1-5; TRBD1 matches at 7 bases. The CDR3 totals 14 residues. Germline CDR1 is MNHEY and CDR2 is SVGEGT. With 4 bases clipped from V and 6 bases from J, the junction kept 6 bases outside the gene matches.